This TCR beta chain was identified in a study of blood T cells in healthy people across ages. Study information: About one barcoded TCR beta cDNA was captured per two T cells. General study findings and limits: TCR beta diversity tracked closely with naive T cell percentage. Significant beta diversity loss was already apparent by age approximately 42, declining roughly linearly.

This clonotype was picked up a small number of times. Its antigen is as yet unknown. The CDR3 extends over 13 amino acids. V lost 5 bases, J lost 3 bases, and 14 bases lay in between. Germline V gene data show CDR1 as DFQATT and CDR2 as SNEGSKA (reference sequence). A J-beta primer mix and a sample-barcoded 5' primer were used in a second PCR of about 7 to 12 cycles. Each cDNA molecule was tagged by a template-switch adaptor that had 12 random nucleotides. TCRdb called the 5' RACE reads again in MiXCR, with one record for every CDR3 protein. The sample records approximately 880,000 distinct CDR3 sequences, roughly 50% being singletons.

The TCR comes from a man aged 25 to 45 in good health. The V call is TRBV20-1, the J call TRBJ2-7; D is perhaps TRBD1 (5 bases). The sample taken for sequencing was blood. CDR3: CSAHPRRVYEQYF. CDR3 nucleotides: TGCAGTGCTCATCCACGCAGGGTCTACGAGCAGTACTTC.